The clone carrying this T cell receptor beta chain has ten or more counts. The antigen is undetermined. Any patient presenting with uncontrolled infection, other autoimmune disease, pregnancy or lactation was left out. Using around 10 ml of fresh peripheral blood, PBMCs were prepared. RNA transcripts were the template for amplifying TCR beta CDR3 regions. During a first-round RT-PCR of the TCR CDR3, the HTBI primer set was used. TCRdb used MiXCR to reprocess the multiplex PCR reads, holding one entry per CDR3 protein. In the table there are a few hundred thousand distinct CDR3 sequences, roughly 15% of which are singletons. The data are from a study of T cells in Graves' hyperthyroidism and ophthalmopathy. General study points: Most thyroid clonotypes expanded above 0.001 were also detected in blood. Median prediction lead before ophthalmopathy onset was 6.5 months with the model.

The CDR3 contains 13 residues. V was trimmed by 4 bases and J by 3 bases, leaving 9 bases between them. The germline V gene has CDR1 KGHSH and CDR2 LQKENI. The specimen sequenced was blood. The chain combines TRBV18 with TRBJ2-5; no definite D call. The TCR originated in a woman aged 35 to 49 with Graves' ophthalmopathy. The CDR3 loop is CASSLVIEETQYF. In DNA form, the CDR3 reads TGTGCCAGCTCACTAGTGATCGAAGAGACCCAGTACTTC.